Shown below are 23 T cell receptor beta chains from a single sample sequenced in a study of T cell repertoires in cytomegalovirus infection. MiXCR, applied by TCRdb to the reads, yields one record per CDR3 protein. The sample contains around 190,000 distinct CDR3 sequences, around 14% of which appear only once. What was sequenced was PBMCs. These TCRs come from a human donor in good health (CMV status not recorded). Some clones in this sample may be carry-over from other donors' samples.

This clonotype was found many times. CDR3 loop: CASSQDRRTNYGYTF. In DNA, the CDR3 is TGTGCCAGCAGCCAAGATCGAAGGACAAACTATGGCTACACCTTC. This chain joins TRBV4-2 and TRBJ1-2, with D perhaps matching TRBD1 (5 bases). Germline CDR1 is LGHNA and CDR2 is YNFKEQ. Deletions cut 0 bases from V and 2 bases from J, with 10 bases between. The CDR3 has 15 residues.

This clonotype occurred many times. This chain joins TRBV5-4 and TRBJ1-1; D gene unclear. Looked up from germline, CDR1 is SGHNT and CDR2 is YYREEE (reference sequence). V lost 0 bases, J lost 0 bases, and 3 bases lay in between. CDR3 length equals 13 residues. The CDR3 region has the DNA TGTGCCAGCAGCTTGGATGTGAACACTGAAGCTTTCTTT. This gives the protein CASSLDVNTEAFF.

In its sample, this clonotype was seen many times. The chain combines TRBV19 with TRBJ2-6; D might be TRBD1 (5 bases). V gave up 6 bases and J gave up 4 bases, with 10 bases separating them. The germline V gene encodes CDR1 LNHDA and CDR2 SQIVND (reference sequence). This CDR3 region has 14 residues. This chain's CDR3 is CASRRGAGANVLTF. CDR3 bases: TGTGCCAGTAGAAGGGGCGCCGGGGCCAACGTCCTGACTTTC.

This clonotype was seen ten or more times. CDR3 loop: CASSAGVTGELFF. For the CDR3, the DNA is TGTGCCAGCAGCGCCGGGGTGACCGGGGAGCTGTTTTTT. The rearrangement links TRBV7-8 to TRBJ2-2, with D possibly matching TRBD2 (5 bases). The germline CDR1 and CDR2 sequences are SGHVS and FQNEAQ. V lost 5 bases, J lost 5 bases, and 9 bases lay in between. The CDR3 is made up of 13 amino acids.

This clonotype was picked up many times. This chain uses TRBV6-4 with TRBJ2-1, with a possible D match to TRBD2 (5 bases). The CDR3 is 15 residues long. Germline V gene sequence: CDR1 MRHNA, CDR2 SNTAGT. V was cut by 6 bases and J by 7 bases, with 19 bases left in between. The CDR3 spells CASSRDWGTSNEQFF. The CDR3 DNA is TGTGCCAGCAGCCGAGACTGGGGAACTAGTAATGAGCAGTTCTTC.

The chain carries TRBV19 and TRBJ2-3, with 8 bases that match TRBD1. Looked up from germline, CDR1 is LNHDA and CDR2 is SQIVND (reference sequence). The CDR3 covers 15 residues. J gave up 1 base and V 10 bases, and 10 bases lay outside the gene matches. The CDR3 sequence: CATMPGGRGTDTQYF. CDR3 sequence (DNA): TGTGCCACCATGCCAGGGGGCCGGGGCACAGATACGCAGTATTTT.

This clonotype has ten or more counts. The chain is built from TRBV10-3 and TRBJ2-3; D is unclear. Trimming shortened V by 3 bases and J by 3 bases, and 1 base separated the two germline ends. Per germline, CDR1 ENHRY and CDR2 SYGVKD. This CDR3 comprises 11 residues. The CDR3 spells CAISDTDTQYF. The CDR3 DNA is TGTGCCATCAGTGATACAGATACGCAGTATTTT.

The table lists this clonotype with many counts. CDR3 nucleotide sequence: TGTGCCAGCAGCTTGGGTCGGGAGAGTACGCGGGAGCAGTACTTC. It specifies CASSLGRESTREQYF. This chain links TRBV7-2 with TRBJ2-7, with a tentative D call TRBD2 (6 bases). Looked up from germline, CDR1 is SGHTA and CDR2 is FQGNSA. The CDR3 has 15 amino acids. V shed 3 bases and J shed 7 bases, with 19 bases lying between them.

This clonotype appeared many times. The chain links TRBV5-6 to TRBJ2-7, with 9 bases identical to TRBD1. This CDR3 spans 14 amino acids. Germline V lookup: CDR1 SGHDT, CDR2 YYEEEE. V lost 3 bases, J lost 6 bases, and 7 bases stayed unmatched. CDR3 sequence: CASSSLTGGAEQYF. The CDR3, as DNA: TGTGCCAGCAGCTCTTTGACAGGGGGTGCCGAGCAGTACTTC.

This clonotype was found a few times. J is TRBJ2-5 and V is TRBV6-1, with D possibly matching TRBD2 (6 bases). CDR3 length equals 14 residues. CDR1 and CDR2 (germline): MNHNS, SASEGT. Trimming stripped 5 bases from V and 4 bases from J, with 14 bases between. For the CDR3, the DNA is TGTGCCAGCAGTCTCCTCCGGGGGTCAGAGACCCAGTACTTC. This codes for CASSLLRGSETQYF.

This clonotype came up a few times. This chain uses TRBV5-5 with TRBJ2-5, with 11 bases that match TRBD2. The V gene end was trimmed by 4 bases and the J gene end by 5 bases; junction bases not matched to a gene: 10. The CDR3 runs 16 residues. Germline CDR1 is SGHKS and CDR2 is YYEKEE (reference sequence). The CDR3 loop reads CASSRTSGSGGETQYF. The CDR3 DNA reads TGTGCCAGCAGCCGGACTAGCGGGTCCGGCGGGGAGACCCAGTACTTC.

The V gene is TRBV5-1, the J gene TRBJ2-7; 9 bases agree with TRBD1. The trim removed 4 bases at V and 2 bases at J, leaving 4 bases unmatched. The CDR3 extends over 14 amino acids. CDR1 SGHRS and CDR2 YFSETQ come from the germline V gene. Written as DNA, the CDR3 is TGCGCCAGCAGCAGGACAGGGGTCCCCTACGAGCAGTACTTC. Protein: CASSRTGVPYEQYF.

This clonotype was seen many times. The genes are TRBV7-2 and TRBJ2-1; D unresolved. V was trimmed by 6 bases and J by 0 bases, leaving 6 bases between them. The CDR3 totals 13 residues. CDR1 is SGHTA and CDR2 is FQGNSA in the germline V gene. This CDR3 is CASRSSSYNEQFF. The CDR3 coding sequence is TGTGCCAGCAGATCGAGCTCCTACAATGAGCAGTTCTTC. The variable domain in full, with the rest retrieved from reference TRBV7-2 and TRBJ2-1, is GAGVSQSPSNKVTEKGKDVELRCDPISGHTALYWYRQSLGQGLEFLIYFQGNSAPDKSGLPSDRFSAERTGGSVSTLTIQRTQQEDSAVYLCASRSSSYNEQFFGPGTRLTVL.

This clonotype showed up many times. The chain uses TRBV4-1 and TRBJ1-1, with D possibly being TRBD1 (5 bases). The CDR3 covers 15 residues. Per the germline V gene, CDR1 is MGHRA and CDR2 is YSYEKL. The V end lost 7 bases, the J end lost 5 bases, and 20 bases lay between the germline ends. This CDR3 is CASNTPGGVRTEAFF. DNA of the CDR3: TGCGCCAGCAACACGCCGGGGGGGGTTCGAACTGAAGCTTTCTTT.

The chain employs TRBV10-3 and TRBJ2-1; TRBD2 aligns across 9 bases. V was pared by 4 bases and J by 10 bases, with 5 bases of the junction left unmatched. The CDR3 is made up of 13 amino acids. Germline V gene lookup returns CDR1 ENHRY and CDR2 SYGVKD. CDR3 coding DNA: TGTGCCATCAGTGGGATAGCGGGAGTGGAGCAGTTCTTC. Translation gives CAISGIAGVEQFF.

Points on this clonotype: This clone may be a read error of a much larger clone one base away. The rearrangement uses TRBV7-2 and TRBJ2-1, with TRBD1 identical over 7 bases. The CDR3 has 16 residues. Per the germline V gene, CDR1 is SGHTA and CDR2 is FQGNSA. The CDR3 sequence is CASSLPRGPPYNEQLF. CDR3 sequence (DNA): TGTGCCAGCAGCTTACCTAGGGGGCCACCCTACAATGAGCAGTTATTC.

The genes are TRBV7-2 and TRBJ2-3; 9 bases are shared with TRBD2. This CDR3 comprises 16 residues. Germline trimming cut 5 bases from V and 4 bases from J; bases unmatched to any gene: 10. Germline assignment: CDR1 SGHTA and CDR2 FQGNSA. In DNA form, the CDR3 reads TGTGCCAGCAGCCCAGCCGGACTAGCGATGGCAGATACGCAGTATTTT. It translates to CASSPAGLAMADTQYF.

CDR3 sequence: CASSLGLSLGELFF. The CDR3 DNA reads as TGCGCCAGCAGCTTGGGGCTGTCCCTCGGGGAGCTGTTTTTT. J is TRBJ2-2 and V is TRBV5-1; D uncertain. The CDR3 extends over 14 amino acids. CDR1 is SGHRS and CDR2 is YFSETQ in the germline V gene. The V end lost 0 bases, the J end lost 7 bases, and 10 bases lay between the germline ends.

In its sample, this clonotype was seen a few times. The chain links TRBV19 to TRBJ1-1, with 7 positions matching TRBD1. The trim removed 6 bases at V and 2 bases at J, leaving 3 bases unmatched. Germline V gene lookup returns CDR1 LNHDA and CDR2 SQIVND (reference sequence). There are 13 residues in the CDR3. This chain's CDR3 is CASSDRENTEAFF. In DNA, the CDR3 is TGTGCCAGTAGCGACAGGGAAAACACTGAAGCTTTCTTT. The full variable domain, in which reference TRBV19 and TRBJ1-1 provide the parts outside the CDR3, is DGGITQSPKYLFRKEGQNVTLSCEQNLNHDAMYWYRQDPGQGLRLIYYSQIVNDFQKGDIAEGYSVSREKKESFPLTVTSAQKNPTAFYLCASSDRENTEAFFGQGTRLTVV.

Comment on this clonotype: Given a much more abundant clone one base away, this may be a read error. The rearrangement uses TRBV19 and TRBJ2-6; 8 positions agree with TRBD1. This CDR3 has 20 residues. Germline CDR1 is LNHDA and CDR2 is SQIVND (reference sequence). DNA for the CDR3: TGTGCCAGTAGTACCCGCGACACAGGGGGAGTAGCCTCTCGGGCCAACGTCCTGACTTTC. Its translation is CASSTRDTGGVASRANVLTF.

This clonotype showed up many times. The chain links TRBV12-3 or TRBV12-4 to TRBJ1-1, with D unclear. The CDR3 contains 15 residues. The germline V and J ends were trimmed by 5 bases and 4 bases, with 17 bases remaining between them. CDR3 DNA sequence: TGTGCCAGCAGTCCGAAGAGTTTCTCCCCCACTGAAGCTTTCTTT. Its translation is CASSPKSFSPTEAFF.

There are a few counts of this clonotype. Written as DNA, the CDR3 is TGTGCCTGGAGCCTCCGGGCCGGGGAGCTGTTTTTT. Protein product: CAWSLRAGELFF. The chain combines TRBV30 with TRBJ2-2; D uncertain. The V gene's germline CDR1 is GTSNPN and CDR2 SVGIG (reference sequence). With 3 bases removed from V and 6 bases from J, the gap between germline ends came to 8 bases. There are 12 residues in the CDR3.

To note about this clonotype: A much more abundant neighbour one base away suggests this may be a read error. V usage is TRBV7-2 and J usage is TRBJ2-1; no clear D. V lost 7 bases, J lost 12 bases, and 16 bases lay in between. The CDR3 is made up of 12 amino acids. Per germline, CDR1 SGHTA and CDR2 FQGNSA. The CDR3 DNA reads TGTGCCAGCACCCTCGAACATCGTGGGCAGTTCTTC. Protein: CASTLEHRGQFF.